This TCR beta chain was observed in a study of T-cell memory formation after mild COVID-19. From germline, CDR1 is LGHNA and CDR2 YNFKEQ. Trimming cost V 0 bases and J 2 bases, with 8 bases left between them. This CDR3 has 15 amino acids. TCRdb redid the calling of the 5' RACE reads with MiXCR, one entry per CDR3 protein. The data hold around 150,000 distinct CDR3 sequences, with around 13% observed a single time. This receptor was obtained from an adult woman who had mild COVID-19 (a few samples of this study predate the infection). Cell type and time point are not known. Material: PBMCs or a T cell subset sorted from them (not recorded which). The rearrangement joins TRBV4-2 to TRBJ2-4; a possible D gene is TRBD1 (6 bases). CDR3 nucleotide sequence: TGTGCCAGCAGCCAAGAACAGGGTTCCAAAAACATTCAGTACTTC. This encodes CASSQEQGSKNIQYF.